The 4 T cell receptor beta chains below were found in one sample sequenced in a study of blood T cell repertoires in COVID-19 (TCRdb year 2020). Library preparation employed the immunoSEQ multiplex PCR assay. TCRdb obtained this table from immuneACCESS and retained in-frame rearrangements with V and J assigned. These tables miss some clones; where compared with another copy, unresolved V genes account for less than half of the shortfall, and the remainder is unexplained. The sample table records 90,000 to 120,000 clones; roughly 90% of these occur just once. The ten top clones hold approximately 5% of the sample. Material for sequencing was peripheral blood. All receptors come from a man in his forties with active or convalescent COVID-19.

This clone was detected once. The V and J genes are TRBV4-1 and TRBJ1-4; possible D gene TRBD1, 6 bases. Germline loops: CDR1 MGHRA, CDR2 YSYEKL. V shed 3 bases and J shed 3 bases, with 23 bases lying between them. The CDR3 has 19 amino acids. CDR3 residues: CASSQQRGGGGAANEKLFF. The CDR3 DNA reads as TGCGCCAGCAGCCAGCAAAGGGGGGGAGGTGGGGCGGCTAATGAAAAACTGTTTTTT.

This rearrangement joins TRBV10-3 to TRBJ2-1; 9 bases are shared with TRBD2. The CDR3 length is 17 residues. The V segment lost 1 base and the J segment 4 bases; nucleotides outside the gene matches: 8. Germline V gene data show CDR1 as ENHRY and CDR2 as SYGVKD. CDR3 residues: CAISELGREGPYNEQFF. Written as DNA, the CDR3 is TGTGCCATCAGTGAGTTGGGGCGGGAGGGCCCGTACAATGAGCAGTTCTTC.

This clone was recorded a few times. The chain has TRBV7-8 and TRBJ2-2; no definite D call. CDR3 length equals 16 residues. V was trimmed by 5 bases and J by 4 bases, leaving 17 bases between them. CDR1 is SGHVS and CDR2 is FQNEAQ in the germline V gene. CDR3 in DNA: TGTGCCAGCAGCCCAGTGACTTTGGCGAGCACCGGGGAGCTGTTTTTT. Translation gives CASSPVTLASTGELFF.

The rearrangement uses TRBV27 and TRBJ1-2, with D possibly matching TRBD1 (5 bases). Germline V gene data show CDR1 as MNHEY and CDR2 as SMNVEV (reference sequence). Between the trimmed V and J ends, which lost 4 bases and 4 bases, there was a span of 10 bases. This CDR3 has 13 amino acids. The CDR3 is CASSYRGVYGYTF. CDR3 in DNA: TGTGCCAGCAGTTACCGGGGGGTCTATGGCTACACCTTC.